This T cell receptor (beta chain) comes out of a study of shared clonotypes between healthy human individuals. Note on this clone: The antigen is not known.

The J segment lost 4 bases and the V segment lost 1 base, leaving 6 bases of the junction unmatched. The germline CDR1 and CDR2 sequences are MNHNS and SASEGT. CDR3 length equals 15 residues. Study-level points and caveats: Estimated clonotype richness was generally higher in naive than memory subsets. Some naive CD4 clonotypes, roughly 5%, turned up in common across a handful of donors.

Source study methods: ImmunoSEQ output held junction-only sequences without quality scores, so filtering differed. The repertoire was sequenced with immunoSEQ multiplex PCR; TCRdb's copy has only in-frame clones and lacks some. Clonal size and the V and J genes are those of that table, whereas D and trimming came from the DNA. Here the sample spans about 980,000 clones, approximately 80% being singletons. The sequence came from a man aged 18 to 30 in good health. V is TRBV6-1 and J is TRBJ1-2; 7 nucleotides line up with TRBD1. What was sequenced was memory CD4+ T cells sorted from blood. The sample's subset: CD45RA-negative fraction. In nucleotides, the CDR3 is TGTGCCAGCAGTGAAGTGGGGACAGCGTTCTATGGCTACACCTTC. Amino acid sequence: CASSEVGTAFYGYTF.